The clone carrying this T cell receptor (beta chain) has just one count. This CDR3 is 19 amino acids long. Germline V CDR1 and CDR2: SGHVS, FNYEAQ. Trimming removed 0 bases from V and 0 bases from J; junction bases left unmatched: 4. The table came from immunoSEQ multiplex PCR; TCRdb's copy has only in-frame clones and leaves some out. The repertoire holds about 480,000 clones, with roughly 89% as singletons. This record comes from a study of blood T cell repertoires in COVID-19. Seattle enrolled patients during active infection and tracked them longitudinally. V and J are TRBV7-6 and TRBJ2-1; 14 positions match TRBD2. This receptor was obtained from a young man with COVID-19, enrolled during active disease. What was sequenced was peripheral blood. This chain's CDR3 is CASSLAGTSGRSSYNEQFF. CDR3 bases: TGTGCCAGCAGCTTAGCCGGGACTAGCGGGAGAAGCTCCTACAATGAGCAGTTCTTC.